What follows describes a single T cell receptor (beta chain). Its antigen remains unidentified. Within one base of it there is no much larger clone, and no base qualities were kept. Frozen genomic DNA underwent high-throughput TCRbeta CDR3 sequencing by immunoSEQ, including PCR amplification, mapping, bias correction and internal controls. Per the authors' processing: Productive rearrangements were kept, and unique TCRbeta sequences were defined by CDR3 nucleotide sequence plus V and J gene. A sequence counted as donor-reactive only if the sequence showed at least 5-fold expansion in CFSE-low cells compared with unstimulated pre-transplant cells and had a frequency of at least 0.01%. Per-subject minimum frequency thresholds, based on the lowest-template unstimulated sample, ensured at least 90% detection power. Jensen-Shannon divergence between the top 1000 TCRbeta sequences after and before transplant was used to measure repertoire turnover. Changes in detection of donor-reactive sequences were tested with two-sided Fisher's exact tests. This is the immuneACCESS table as TCRdb keeps it, with only in-frame sequences that have V and J called. A part of the clones is gone; compared with another copy, unresolved V genes explain less than half, and the rest is unexplained. V and J calls plus clone size are reproduced from that table; the DNA served to infer D and trimming. This sample comprises about 51,000 clones, about 86% of them detected only once. The ten largest clonotypes hold around an eighth of the sample.

These data come from a study of T cell clones after liver transplantation (dated by TCRdb to between 2018 and 2020). Regarding the research as a whole: ITN030ST, the source of the samples, was a randomized trial that attempted immunosuppression withdrawal within 2 years of liver transplantation. Third party-reactive TCRbeta sequences were also identified from pre-transplant MLRs to serve as an antigen-independent comparator for donor-reactive sequences. Of the eight recipients, three were HCV-positive, while the remaining recipients had been transplanted for non-autoimmune, non-viral indications. After a pre-transplant mixed lymphocyte reaction, TCRbeta sequencing was used to pinpoint donor-reactive T cell clones, which were subsequently tracked in post-transplant blood. The studied cohort comprised 8 liver transplant recipients, 3 classified as tolerant and 5 as non-tolerant. Until randomization at 12-24 months post-transplant, subjects were given standard immunosuppression, with no induction therapy. Blood samples were collected pre-transplant, then pre-randomization ahead of withdrawal, and finally post-randomization once withdrawal had either been completed or failed. Tolerance meant complete immunosuppression withdrawal for at least one year without liver enzymes rising beyond twice the upper limit of normal.

Thawed unstimulated PBMCs were stained for CD3, CD4 and CD8 and FACS-sorted into CD3+CD4+ and CD3+CD8+ populations. Each of the 8 studied subjects was randomized to immunosuppression withdrawal. Genomic DNA was isolated with the Qiagen DNeasy Blood and Tissue Kit. CDR1 and CDR2 (MDHEN, SYDVKM) derive from the germline V gene. The CDR3 goes from the cysteine to the phenylalanine over 14 residues. Only CDR3 DNA remains: 42 bases, in frame from the first base. The junction carries 16 bases between V and J, which are trimmed by 7 bases and 3 bases respectively. Overall study results and their limits: When repertoire turnover was taken into account, detection of donor-reactive sequences was significantly reduced in 7 of 8 subjects for CD4 and in 8 of 8 subjects for CD8. Because no allograft tissue specimens were available, donor-reactive T cells may have migrated into the graft instead of being deleted. Circulating donor-reactive CD4 TCRbeta sequences fell significantly post-transplant in 5 of 8 subjects, irrespective of tolerance or HCV status. Conclusions were preliminary, limited by small, heterogeneous patient numbers and non-standardized post-transplant time points. In two subjects, low numbers of available donor cells limited the measurable donor-reactive repertoire. A greater decline was seen for donor-reactive sequences than for third party-reactive sequences, suggesting partial antigen-specific deletion unrelated to withdrawal success.

Recombination linked TRBV28 to TRBJ2-7; the D gene is not confidently resolved. The sample consisted of CD8+ T cells from blood, taken 12 months after liver transplant. The origin of this receptor is a human patient who received a liver transplant. Some T cells seen after a transplant may have their origin in the graft donor. The DNA reads TGTGCCAGCAAACCCCTCATTAAGTTCTACGAGCAGTACTTC. This translates into CASKPLIKFYEQYF.